The 26 T cell receptor beta chains in this list originate from one sample, sequenced in a study of T cells in localized non-small cell lung cancer (dated by TCRdb to about 2020). The library was built by means of the immunoSEQ multiplex PCR assay. Entries here come from immuneACCESS through TCRdb and include only in-frame sequences with V and J called. Some clones fail to appear in such tables; in the studies checked, an unresolved V gene covers under half of the shortfall, and the cause of the remainder is unknown. Present in this sample are 58,000 or so clones, 90% of which were seen just once. The top ten hold roughly 2% of the sample. The input for sequencing was peripheral blood, taken before any cancer treatment. The receptor source for this set is a woman aged 40-69 years with stage I lung adenocarcinoma.

The chain combines TRBV7-2 with TRBJ2-6, with a tentative D call TRBD1 (6 bases). Trimming removed 2 bases from V and 3 bases from J, with 14 bases in between. The germline gives CDR1 SGHTA, CDR2 FQGNSA. This CDR3 spans 17 amino acids. CDR3 bases: TGTGCCAGCAGCTTATTGTCAGGGGCTAATGGGGCCAACGTCCTGACTTTC. Its protein product is CASSLLSGANGANVLTF. Drawing the rest from reference TRBV7-2 and TRBJ2-6, the complete variable domain is GAGVSQSPSNKVTEKGKDVELRCDPISGHTALYWYRQSLGQGLEFLIYFQGNSAPDKSGLPSDRFSAERTGGSVSTLTIQRTQQEDSAVYLCASSLLSGANGANVLTFGAGSRLTVL.

The chain is built from TRBV6-6 and TRBJ1-1, with D possibly being TRBD1 (5 bases). The CDR3 length is 14 residues. Trimming left V 4 bases short and J 0 bases short, with 9 bases between. CDR1 is MNHNY and CDR2 is SVGAGI in the germline V gene (reference sequence). The CDR3 DNA sequence: TGTGCCAGCAGTTTCGGCAGGGTGAACACTGAAGCTTTCTTT. Translated: CASSFGRVNTEAFF.

This sequence joins TRBV7-2 and TRBJ1-4; D gene uncertain. Germline CDR1 SGHTA, CDR2 FQGNSA. The CDR3 contains 14 residues. The V end lost 2 bases, the J end lost 7 bases, and 11 bases lay between the germline ends. The CDR3 nucleotides are TGTGCCAGCAGCTTAAGGTCTCTGGGTGAAAAACTGTTTTTT. This translates into CASSLRSLGEKLFF.

The chain has TRBV19 and TRBJ1-2, with D unresolved. Per germline, CDR1 LNHDA and CDR2 SQIVND (reference sequence). The CDR3 runs 12 residues. Trimming stripped 3 bases from V and 9 bases from J, with 11 bases between. The CDR3 nucleotides read TGTGCCAGTAGTATGGAGGCGAATAGCTACACCTTC. Amino acid sequence: CASSMEANSYTF.

V and J are TRBV19 and TRBJ1-2, with D hard to call. The V and J ends lost 5 bases and 2 bases respectively, with 9 bases between them. CDR1 is LNHDA, CDR2 SQIVND, per germline (reference sequence). This CDR3 is built from 13 residues. CDR3 sequence (DNA): TGTGCCAGTAGTTTCGACACGAACTATGGCTACACCTTC. Translation gives CASSFDTNYGYTF.

The rearrangement joins TRBV28 to TRBJ2-7; TRBD1 agrees at 9 bases. Trimming cost V 8 bases and J 5 bases; bases outside gene matches: 7. This CDR3 contains 13 residues. In germline, CDR1 is MDHEN, CDR2 SYDVKM. Here the CDR3 reads CASQGQGAHEQYF. In DNA, the CDR3 is TGTGCCAGCCAGGGACAGGGCGCCCACGAGCAGTACTTC.

V gene TRBV5-1 combines with J gene TRBJ2-2, with TRBD1 matching over 9 bases. The V and J ends lost 3 bases and 6 bases, in that order; junction bases with no gene match: 9. This CDR3 is built from 16 residues. Germline lookup yields CDR1 SGHRS and CDR2 YFSETQ. The CDR3 region is CASSSGQGPPAGELFF. The CDR3 DNA follows: TGCGCCAGCAGCTCCGGACAGGGGCCCCCCGCCGGGGAGCTGTTTTTT.

The chain carries TRBV5-1 and TRBJ2-7; 11 bases align to TRBD2. J gave up 6 bases and V 2 bases, and 7 bases lay outside the gene matches. The length of the CDR3 is 15 residues. The germline V gene has CDR1 SGHRS and CDR2 YFSETQ. The CDR3, as DNA: TGCGCCAGCAGCTTTGTAGCGGGAGGGCTCACCGAGCAGTACTTC. This translates into CASSFVAGGLTEQYF.

The CDR3: CASSLERARNTEAFF. The CDR3 nucleotides are TGTGCCAGCAGCTTAGAACGGGCTCGGAACACTGAAGCTTTCTTT. This chain joins TRBV7-2 and TRBJ1-1; unclear D gene. This CDR3 is built from 15 residues. With 1 base removed from V and 1 base from J, the gap between germline ends came to 10 bases. CDR1 and CDR2 (germline): SGHTA, FQGNSA.

This sequence joins TRBV5-4 and TRBJ2-5; 12 bases are a match to TRBD2. Germline values: CDR1 SGHNT, CDR2 YYREEE (reference sequence). Trimming removed 1 base from V and 4 bases from J; junction bases left unmatched: 8. CDR3 length equals 17 residues. The chain's CDR3 is CASSLRLAGAFSETQYF. The CDR3 DNA follows: TGTGCCAGCAGCTTGCGACTAGCGGGGGCCTTCTCAGAGACCCAGTACTTC.

There are a few counts of this clone. The V and J genes are TRBV9 and TRBJ2-3, with 9 nucleotides matching TRBD2. Germline V gives CDR1 SGDLS, CDR2 YYNGEE. This CDR3 comprises 16 residues. V gave up 0 bases and J gave up 1 base; unmatched junction bases: 3. For the CDR3, the DNA is TGTGCCAGCAGCGTAGCTATAGCGGGGGGCACAGATACGCAGTATTTT. This sequence encodes CASSVAIAGGTDTQYF.

The V and J genes are TRBV6-1 and TRBJ2-7; D is perhaps TRBD1 (7 bases). The germline V and J ends were trimmed by 6 bases and 4 bases, with 16 bases remaining between them. Germline lookup yields CDR1 MNHNS and CDR2 SASEGT. The CDR3 covers 14 residues. The CDR3 bases are TGTGCCAGCAGGCGGGACAGAGAACGTTACGAGCAGTACTTC. Residues: CASRRDRERYEQYF.

The chain has TRBV7-9 and TRBJ2-3; D unresolved. Deletions cut 0 bases from V and 3 bases from J, with 1 base between. The CDR3 covers 12 residues. In germline, CDR1 is SEHNR, CDR2 FQNEAQ (reference sequence). Written as DNA, the CDR3 is TGTGCCAGCAGCTTAGCGACAGATACGCAGTATTTT. It yields the protein CASSLATDTQYF.

This sequence joins TRBV28 and TRBJ1-3; 10 bases line up with TRBD1. Germline V gene lookup returns CDR1 MDHEN and CDR2 SYDVKM. J was trimmed by 4 bases and V by 3 bases; bases with no gene match: 3. The CDR3 consists of 15 residues. The CDR3 here is CASSLDRGWGNTIYF. The CDR3, as DNA: TGTGCCAGCAGTTTGGACAGGGGGTGGGGAAACACCATATATTTT.

In nucleotides, the CDR3 is TGTGCCAGCACTACTACAGGGCCCCCGGCTTTCTTT. It is translated as CASTTTGPPAFF. The chain employs TRBV28 and TRBJ1-1, with D perhaps TRBD1 (6 bases). V was clipped by 7 bases and J by 11 bases, with 17 bases between them. This CDR3 has 12 residues. Germline V gene data show CDR1 as MDHEN and CDR2 as SYDVKM.

The V gene is TRBV5-1, the J gene TRBJ1-4; 7 bases fit TRBD1. From germline, CDR1 is SGHRS and CDR2 YFSETQ. V lost 7 bases to trimming and J lost 5 bases; unmatched junction nucleotides: 5. The length of the CDR3 is 13 residues. In DNA, the CDR3 is TGCGCCAGCGCCGGGACAGACAATGAAAAACTGTTTTTT. Its protein is CASAGTDNEKLFF. Drawing the rest from reference TRBV5-1 and TRBJ1-4, the complete variable domain is KAGVTQTPRYLIKTRGQQVTLSCSPISGHRSVSWYQQTPGQGLQFLFEYFSETQRNKGNFPGRFSGRQFSNSRSEMNVSTLELGDSALYLCASAGTDNEKLFFGSGTQLSVL.

The gene calls are TRBV15 and TRBJ1-1, with D perhaps matching TRBD1 (6 bases). This CDR3 contains 11 residues. Trimming stripped 7 bases from V and 7 bases from J, with 10 bases between. Germline-derived CDR1 and CDR2 are LNHNV and YYDKDF (reference sequence). Here the CDR3 reads CATNRADEAFF. Here the CDR3 DNA reads TGTGCCACCAACAGGGCTGATGAAGCTTTCTTT.

The CDR3 sequence: CARLGRDTEAFF. CDR3 sequence (DNA): TGTGCCAGATTGGGTCGGGATACTGAAGCTTTCTTT. The V and J genes are TRBV7-9 and TRBJ1-1; D is unclear. The CDR3 sequence is 12 residues long. Trimming cost V 9 bases and J 5 bases, with 13 bases left between them. CDR1 and CDR2 (germline): SEHNR, FQNEAQ (reference sequence).

J is TRBJ2-3 and V is TRBV28; a weak D match, TRBD1 (6 bases). The CDR3 contains 16 residues. Per germline, CDR1 MDHEN and CDR2 SYDVKM. Between the trimmed V and J ends, which lost 5 bases and 0 bases, there was a span of 15 bases. Here the CDR3 DNA reads TGTGCCAGCAGTGGATCCGGGACAACTAGCACAGATACGCAGTATTTT. Its translation is CASSGSGTTSTDTQYF.

The rearrangement joins TRBV10-2 to TRBJ2-1; D unresolved. V shed 0 bases and J shed 8 bases, with 14 bases lying between them. Germline V gene lookup returns CDR1 WSHSY and CDR2 SAAADI. CDR3 length: 15 amino acids. The CDR3 here is CASSESGRAADEQFF. The CDR3 DNA follows: TGCGCCAGCAGTGAGTCAGGACGCGCCGCTGATGAGCAGTTCTTC.

V and J are TRBV2 and TRBJ1-1; no clear D. The germline CDR1 and CDR2 sequences are SNHLY and FYNNEI. The CDR3 has 15 amino acids. V was shortened by 6 bases and J by 3 bases, with 17 bases between the two germline ends. The CDR3 is CASRSTWELDTEAFF. The CDR3, as DNA: TGTGCCAGCAGATCCACTTGGGAGCTGGACACTGAAGCTTTCTTT.

The gene calls are TRBV5-6 and TRBJ2-7; 8 bases are shared with TRBD1. The CDR3 is 16 amino acids. Germline V gene sequence: CDR1 SGHDT, CDR2 YYEEEE. The V segment lost 2 bases and the J segment 0 bases; nucleotides outside the gene matches: 7. Here the CDR3 reads CASSFSRDRPSYEQYF. CDR3 in DNA: TGTGCCAGCAGCTTTTCTAGGGACAGGCCCTCCTACGAGCAGTACTTC.

The chain carries TRBV2 and TRBJ1-2, with D perhaps matching TRBD1 (5 bases). Trimming removed 6 bases at V and 7 bases at J, with 18 bases between. Germline V gene sequence: CDR1 SNHLY, CDR2 FYNNEI. There are 14 residues in the CDR3. The CDR3 sequence: CASRVTRVGGGYTF. CDR3 nucleotide sequence: TGTGCCAGCAGAGTGACGAGGGTCGGGGGTGGCTACACCTTC. The variable domain in full, with the rest retrieved from reference TRBV2 and TRBJ1-2, is EPEVTQTPSHQVTQMGQEVILRCVPISNHLYFYWYRQILGQKVEFLVSFYNNEISEKSEIFDDQFSVERPDGSNFTLKIRSTKLEDSAMYFCASRVTRVGGGYTFGSGTRLTVV.

The chain joins TRBV29-1 to TRBJ2-1, with 7 bases that match TRBD2. The germline V gene has CDR1 SQVTM and CDR2 ANQGSEA. Trimming removed 7 bases from V and 6 bases from J; junction bases left unmatched: 6. The CDR3 totals 12 residues. CDR3 sequence reads: CSARGGSNEQFF. The CDR3 coding sequence is TGCAGCGCCCGGGGAGGGTCCAATGAGCAGTTCTTC.

Only one count was recorded for this clone. The genes are TRBV9 and TRBJ2-1, with a weak D call TRBD2 (6 bases). Trimming removed 7 bases at V and 7 bases at J, with 18 bases between. Germline V gene data show CDR1 as SGDLS and CDR2 as YYNGEE. The length of the CDR3 is 14 residues. In DNA, the CDR3 is TGTGCCAGCTCCCTCGGAGGGCTGACTAATGAGCAGTTCTTC. Encoded protein: CASSLGGLTNEQFF. Supplemented by reference TRBV9 and TRBJ2-1, the full variable domain reads DSGVTQTPKHLITATGQRVTLRCSPRSGDLSVYWYQQSLDQGLQFLIQYYNGEERAKGNILERFSAQQFPDLHSELNLSSLELGDSALYFCASSLGGLTNEQFFGPGTRLTVL.

With respect to this clone: The CDR3 does not close with the conserved phenylalanine or tryptophan, likely indicating a read error. This CDR3 reads CASSLGLSTGGGGYTL. For the CDR3, the DNA is TGCGCCAGCAGCTTGGGCCTCTCAACAGGGGGAGGCGGCTACACCCTC. The chain has TRBV5-1 and TRBJ1-2; 8 bases match TRBD1. Trimming took 0 bases from V and 8 from J; bases not matched to a gene: 12. The germline gives CDR1 SGHRS, CDR2 YFSETQ. There are 16 residues in the CDR3.